One and the same sample provided the 20 T cell receptor beta chains below, sequenced in a study of early T cells in non-severe SARS-CoV-2 infection. TCRdb itself ran the 5' RACE reads through MiXCR, one entry per CDR3 protein. The top ten hold under 6% of the sample, which has tens of thousands of distinct CDR3 sequences, under 4.5% seen once. What was sequenced was whole blood. Source of these receptors: an adult who was a healthcare worker with PCR-confirmed SARS-CoV-2 infection or an uninfected control (not recorded which).

This clonotype was counted at least ten times. The chain couples TRBV20-1 to TRBJ2-3; possibly TRBD2 for D (5 bases). Between the trimmed V and J ends, which lost 5 bases and 0 bases, there was a span of 15 bases. CDR1 DFQATT and CDR2 SNEGSKA come from the germline V gene (reference sequence). CDR3 length equals 15 residues. CDR3 coding DNA: TGCAGTGCTGTCGACTACGGAACTAGCACAGATACGCAGTATTTT. It yields the protein CSAVDYGTSTDTQYF.

This clonotype was picked up many times. The V call is TRBV6-5, the J call TRBJ2-7, with D tentatively TRBD1 (6 bases). Germline V lookup: CDR1 MNHEY, CDR2 SVGAGI. The CDR3 totals 13 residues. The V gene lost 0 bases and the J gene lost 9 bases, with 12 bases spanning the gap. This chain's CDR3 is CASSYSGAAGQYF. The CDR3 DNA reads TGTGCCAGCAGTTACTCGGGGGCTGCGGGGCAGTACTTC.

This clonotype has at least ten counts. The CDR3 sequence: CASSYFFPASGGTTSTDTQYF. As DNA, the CDR3 is TGTGCCAGCAGTTACTTCTTTCCGGCTAGCGGGGGAACAACTAGCACAGATACGCAGTATTTT. This chain uses TRBV6-2 or TRBV6-3 with TRBJ2-3; 10 bases align to TRBD2. The junction had 16 bases not matched to a gene; V was cut back by 1 base and J by 0 bases. Looked up from germline, CDR1 is MNHEY and CDR2 is SVGEGT. There are 21 residues in the CDR3.

This clonotype occurred many times. V gene TRBV7-2 combines with J gene TRBJ2-1, with unresolved D. Trimming left V 5 bases short and J 9 bases short, with 20 bases between. The germline CDR1 and CDR2 sequences are SGHTA and FQGNSA. The CDR3 runs 15 residues. The DNA of the CDR3 is TGTGCCAGCAGCCCACTTTGGAACCGAACGGGTGAGCAGTTCTTC. Translated: CASSPLWNRTGEQFF.

This clonotype is medium-sized. This chain connects TRBV28 to TRBJ2-3; no firm D call. Per germline, CDR1 MDHEN and CDR2 SYDVKM. V shed 2 bases and J shed 1 base, with 10 bases lying between them. The CDR3 sequence is 15 residues long. The CDR3 coding sequence is TGTGCCAGCAGTTTAATTGCAGACCGCACAGATACGCAGTATTTT. Its protein is CASSLIADRTDTQYF. The entire variable domain, with the rest obtained from reference TRBV28 and TRBJ2-3, is as follows: DVKVTQSSRYLVKRTGEKVFLECVQDMDHENMFWYRQDPGLGLRLIYFSYDVKMKEKGDIPEGYSVSREKKERFSLILESASTNQTSMYLCASSLIADRTDTQYFGPGTRLTVL.

This clonotype was seen at least ten times. The chain has TRBV11-2 and TRBJ2-3, with TRBD2 identical over 7 bases. Germline V gives CDR1 SGHAT, CDR2 FQNNGV. J lost 4 bases, V lost 5 bases, and 12 bases had no gene match. There are 16 residues in the CDR3. The CDR3 spells CASSPLGRRGSDTQYF. As DNA, the CDR3 is TGTGCCAGCAGCCCGTTGGGGAGGCGGGGGTCAGATACGCAGTATTTT.

The table lists this clonotype with many counts. The rearrangement uses TRBV6-6 and TRBJ2-6; D might be TRBD1 (6 bases). V lost 6 bases and J lost 1, with 10 bases in between. Per the germline V gene, CDR1 is MNHNY and CDR2 is SVGAGI (reference sequence). This CDR3 comprises 15 residues. The CDR3 loop is CASRTDRSGANVLTF. The CDR3, as DNA: TGTGCCAGCAGAACAGACAGGTCTGGGGCCAACGTCCTGACTTTC.

In this sample, this clonotype turned up many times. The rearrangement links TRBV19 to TRBJ1-2; no clear D gene. This CDR3 region has 13 residues. Trimming removed 5 bases at V and 13 bases at J, with 20 bases between. CDR1 is LNHDA and CDR2 is SQIVND in the germline V gene (reference sequence). CDR3 amino acids: CASSLPPDAYTTF. CDR3 bases: TGTGCCAGTAGTTTACCTCCGGACGCCTACACCACCTTC. Filled out from reference TRBV19 and TRBJ1-2, the complete variable domain reads DGGITQSPKYLFRKEGQNVTLSCEQNLNHDAMYWYRQDPGQGLRLIYYSQIVNDFQKGDIAEGYSVSREKKESFPLTVTSAQKNPTAFYLCASSLPPDAYTTFGSGTRLTVV.

In this sample, this clonotype turned up many times. This chain uses TRBV21-1 with TRBJ2-7. TRBV21-1 is a documented pseudogene. The CDR3 spans 15 residues. CDR3 nucleotide sequence: TGTGCCAGCAGCAAGATAAAGGTCTGCTCCTACGAGCAGTACTTC. Translated: CASSKIKVCSYEQYF.

This clonotype occurred many times. The chain carries TRBV28 and TRBJ2-1; 8 positions match TRBD1. Germline V gene lookup returns CDR1 MDHEN and CDR2 SYDVKM. The CDR3 is 15 residues long. V trimming: 5 bases; J trimming: 6 bases; junction bases outside the gene matches: 9. The CDR3, as DNA: TGTGCCAGCAGTCTGCGACAGGGGCATAGCAATGAGCAGTTCTTC. This codes for CASSLRQGHSNEQFF.

This clonotype came up many times. This chain uses TRBV7-9 with TRBJ2-2; D perhaps matches TRBD2 (6 bases). Trimming stripped 3 bases from V and 10 bases from J, with 9 bases between. This CDR3 is 12 amino acids long. Germline loops: CDR1 SEHNR, CDR2 FQNEAQ (reference sequence). CDR3: CASSFLAVELFF. The CDR3 DNA follows: TGTGCCAGCAGCTTTTTAGCGGTGGAGCTGTTTTTT.

In its sample, this clonotype was seen a few times. The chain carries TRBV4-1 and TRBJ2-3; D possibly uses TRBD1 or TRBD2 (6 bases each). CDR1 is MGHRA, CDR2 YSYEKL, per germline. This CDR3 has 16 residues. The V end was cut by 0 bases, the J end by 4 bases, with 14 bases between. CDR3: CASSQDAARGADTQYF. CDR3 DNA sequence: TGCGCCAGCAGCCAAGATGCAGCTAGGGGGGCAGATACGCAGTATTTT.

The chain recombines TRBV11-3 with TRBJ1-4; TRBD1 is a possible D gene (5 bases). This CDR3 spans 15 amino acids. Germline V gene lookup returns CDR1 SGHNT and CDR2 YENEEA. V was trimmed by 5 bases and J by 7 bases, leaving 17 bases between them. CDR3 region: CASSPGGTVIEKLFF. In nucleotides, the CDR3 is TGTGCCAGCAGCCCAGGAGGGACGGTCATTGAAAAACTGTTTTTT.

This clonotype was recorded many times. The rearrangement links TRBV29-1 to TRBJ2-7, with 8 bases identical to TRBD1. Per germline, CDR1 SQVTM and CDR2 ANQGSEA. V shed 3 bases and J 4 bases; nucleotides not matched to a gene: 8. CDR3 size: 14 residues. This CDR3 is CSVERTGPIYEQYF. CDR3 DNA: TGCAGCGTTGAGCGGACAGGGCCTATATACGAGCAGTACTTC.

Here the CDR3 reads CASSQGGTAGELFF. The CDR3 coding sequence is TGTGCCAGCAGCCAAGGGGGCACCGCCGGGGAGCTGTTTTTT. The chain carries TRBV3-1 and TRBJ2-2, with a possible D match to TRBD1 (5 bases). Germline V CDR1 and CDR2: LGHDT, YNNKEL (reference sequence). V lost 1 base and J 6 bases, leaving 9 bases between the germline ends. The CDR3 sequence is 14 residues long. The whole variable domain, filled in from reference TRBV3-1 and TRBJ2-2, reads DTAVSQTPKYLVTQMGNDKSIKCEQNLGHDTMYWYKQDSKKFLKIMFSYNNKELIINETVPNRFSPKSPDKAHLNLHINSLELGDSAVYFCASSQGGTAGELFFGEGSRLTVL.

The table lists this clonotype with many counts. The chain carries TRBV24-1 and TRBJ2-1; D is possibly TRBD1 (5 bases). The CDR3 consists of 17 residues. Trimming left V 0 bases short and J 6 bases short, with 17 bases between. Germline CDR1 KGHDR, CDR2 SFDVKD. CDR3 DNA: TGTGCCACCAGTGATTTGGCTGACAGCTGGGGCTTCAATGAGCAGTTCTTC. The encoded protein is CATSDLADSWGFNEQFF.

This clonotype was counted ten times or more. The rearrangement links TRBV7-8 to TRBJ1-2; 7 nucleotides agree with TRBD1. V was pared by 5 bases and J by 7 bases, with 7 bases of the junction left unmatched. The CDR3 is made up of 13 amino acids. Germline V gives CDR1 SGHVS, CDR2 FQNEAQ. CDR3 in amino acids: CASSPTGFSGYTF. The CDR3 coding sequence is TGTGCCAGCAGCCCGACAGGGTTCAGTGGCTACACCTTC.

In its sample, this clonotype was seen many times. V and J are TRBV5-1 and TRBJ2-1; TRBD1 or TRBD2 may be the D gene (6 bases each). CDR3 length: 16 amino acids. V lost 3 bases and J 0 bases, leaving 13 bases between the germline ends. Germline values: CDR1 SGHRS, CDR2 YFSETQ. CDR3 in DNA: TGCGCCAGCAGCTGGGGGGCCCGAAGCTCCTACAATGAGCAGTTCTTC. Encoded protein: CASSWGARSSYNEQFF. Combining the CDR3 with reference TRBV5-1 and TRBJ2-1 gives the whole variable domain KAGVTQTPRYLIKTRGQQVTLSCSPISGHRSVSWYQQTPGQGLQFLFEYFSETQRNKGNFPGRFSGRQFSNSRSEMNVSTLELGDSALYLCASSWGARSSYNEQFFGPGTRLTVL.

This clonotype was seen a few times. The chain has TRBV11-3 and TRBJ2-1; 7 bases map to TRBD2. This CDR3 contains 12 residues. With 7 bases clipped from V and 5 bases from J, the junction kept 2 bases outside the gene matches. Germline values: CDR1 SGHNT, CDR2 YENEEA. This CDR3 is CASMGGDNEQFF. CDR3 bases: TGTGCCAGCATGGGAGGGGACAATGAGCAGTTCTTC.

This clonotype was seen ten or more times. V and J are TRBV25-1 and TRBJ2-7; D gene unclear. CDR1 and CDR2 from the germline V gene are MGHDK and SYGVNS. The CDR3 length is 15 residues. Trimming pared 0 bases from V and 2 bases from J, leaving 11 bases between. The CDR3 region has the DNA TGTGCCAGCAGTGAATATCAAGGAGTCCCCTACGAGCAGTACTTC. It encodes CASSEYQGVPYEQYF.